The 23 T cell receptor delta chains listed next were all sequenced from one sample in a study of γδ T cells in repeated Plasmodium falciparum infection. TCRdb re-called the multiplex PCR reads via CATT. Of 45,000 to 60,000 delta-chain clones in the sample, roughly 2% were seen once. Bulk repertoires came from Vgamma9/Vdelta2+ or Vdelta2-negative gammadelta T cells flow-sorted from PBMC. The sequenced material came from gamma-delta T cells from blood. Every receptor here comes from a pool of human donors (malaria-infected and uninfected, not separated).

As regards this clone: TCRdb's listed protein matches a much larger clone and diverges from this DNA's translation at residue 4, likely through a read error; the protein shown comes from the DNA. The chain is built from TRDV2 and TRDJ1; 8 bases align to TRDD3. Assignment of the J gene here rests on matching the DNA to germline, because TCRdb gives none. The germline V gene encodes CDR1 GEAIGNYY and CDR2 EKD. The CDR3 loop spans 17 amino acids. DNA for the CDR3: TGTGCCTGTGGCACCCTCCAGGGGATACCTTACACCGATAAACTCATCTTT. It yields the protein CACGTLQGIPYTDKLIF.

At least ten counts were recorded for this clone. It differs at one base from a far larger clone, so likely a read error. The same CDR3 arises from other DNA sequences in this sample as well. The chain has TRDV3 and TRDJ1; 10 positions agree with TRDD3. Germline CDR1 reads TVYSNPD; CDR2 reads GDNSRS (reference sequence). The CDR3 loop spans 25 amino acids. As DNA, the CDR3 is TGTGCCTCCGGCCTTCCCCGTACTGGGGGATTCCCGTTCAAATGGTCAAATTGGTGGACCGATAAGCTCATCTTT. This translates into CASGLPRTGGFPFKWSNWWTDKLIF.

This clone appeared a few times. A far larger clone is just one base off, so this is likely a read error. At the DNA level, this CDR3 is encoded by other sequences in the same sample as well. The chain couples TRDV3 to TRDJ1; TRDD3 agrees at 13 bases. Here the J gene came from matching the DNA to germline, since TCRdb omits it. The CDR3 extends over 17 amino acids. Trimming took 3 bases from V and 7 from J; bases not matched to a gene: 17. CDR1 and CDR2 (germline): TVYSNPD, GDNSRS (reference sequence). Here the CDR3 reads CAFPRLRTGGYDGKLIF. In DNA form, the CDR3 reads TGTGCCTTCCCCAGACTACGTACTGGGGGATACGATGGTAAACTCATCTTT.

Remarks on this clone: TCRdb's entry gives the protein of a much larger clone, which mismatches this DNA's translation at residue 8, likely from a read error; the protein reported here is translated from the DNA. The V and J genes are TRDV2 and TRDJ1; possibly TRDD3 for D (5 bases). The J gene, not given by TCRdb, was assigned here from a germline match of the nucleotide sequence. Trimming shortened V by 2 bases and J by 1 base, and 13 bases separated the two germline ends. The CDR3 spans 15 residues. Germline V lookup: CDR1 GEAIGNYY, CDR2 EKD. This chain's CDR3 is CACDMVGKSTDKLIF. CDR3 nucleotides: TGTGCCTGTGACATGGTGGGGAAGAGCACCGATAAACTCATCTTT.

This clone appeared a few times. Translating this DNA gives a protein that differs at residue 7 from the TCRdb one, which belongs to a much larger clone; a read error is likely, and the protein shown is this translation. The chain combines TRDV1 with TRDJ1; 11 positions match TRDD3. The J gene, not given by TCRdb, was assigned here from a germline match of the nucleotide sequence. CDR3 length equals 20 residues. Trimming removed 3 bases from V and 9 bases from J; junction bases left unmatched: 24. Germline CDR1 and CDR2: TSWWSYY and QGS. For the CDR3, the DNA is TGTGCTCTTGGGGACGGCCCTCCTACGTGGCTGGGGGATACCTCGTCCCAACTCATCTTT. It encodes CALGDGPPTWLGDTSSQLIF.

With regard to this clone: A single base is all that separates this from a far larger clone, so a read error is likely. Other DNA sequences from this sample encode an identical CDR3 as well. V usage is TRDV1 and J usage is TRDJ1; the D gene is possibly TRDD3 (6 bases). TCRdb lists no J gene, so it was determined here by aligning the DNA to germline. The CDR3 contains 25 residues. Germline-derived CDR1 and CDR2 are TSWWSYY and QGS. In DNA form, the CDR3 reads TGTGCTCTTGGGGAACCCTATCTCCCCTTTCGATACGGGGTGGGGACCTTACGGTACACCGACAAACTCATCTTT. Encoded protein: CALGEPYLPFRYGVGTLRYTDKLIF.

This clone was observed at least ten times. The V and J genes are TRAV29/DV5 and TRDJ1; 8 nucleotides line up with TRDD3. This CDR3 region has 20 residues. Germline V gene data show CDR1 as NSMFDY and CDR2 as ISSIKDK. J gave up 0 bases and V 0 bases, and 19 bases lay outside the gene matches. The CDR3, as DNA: TGTGCAGCAAGCGCGAACCGTTGGGGGATGAAGAGGACGTACACCGATAAACTCATCTTT. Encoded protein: CAASANRWGMKRTYTDKLIF.

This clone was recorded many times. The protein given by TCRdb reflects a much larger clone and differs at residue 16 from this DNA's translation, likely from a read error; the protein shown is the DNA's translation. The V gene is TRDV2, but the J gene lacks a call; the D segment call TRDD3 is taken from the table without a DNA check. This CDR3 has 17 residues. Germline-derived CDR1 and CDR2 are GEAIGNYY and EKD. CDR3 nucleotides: TGTGCCTGTGGGATAGGGGGGATACGTTGGTGCACCGATAAACTCACCTTT. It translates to CACGIGGIRWCTDKLTF.

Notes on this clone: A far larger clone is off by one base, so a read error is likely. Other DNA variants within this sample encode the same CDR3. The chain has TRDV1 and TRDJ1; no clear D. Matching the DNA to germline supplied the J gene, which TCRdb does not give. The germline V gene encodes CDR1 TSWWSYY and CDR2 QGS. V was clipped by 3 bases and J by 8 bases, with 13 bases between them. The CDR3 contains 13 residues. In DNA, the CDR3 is TGTGCTCTTGGGGAGCGAGTGATTGGGAAACTCATCTTT. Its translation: CALGERVIGKLIF.

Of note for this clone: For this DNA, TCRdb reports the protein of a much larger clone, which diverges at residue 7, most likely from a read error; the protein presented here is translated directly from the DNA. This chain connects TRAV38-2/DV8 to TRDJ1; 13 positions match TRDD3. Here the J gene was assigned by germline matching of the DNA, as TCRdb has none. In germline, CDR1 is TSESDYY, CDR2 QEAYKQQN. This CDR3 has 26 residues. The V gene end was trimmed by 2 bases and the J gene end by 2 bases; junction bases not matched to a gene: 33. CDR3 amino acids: CAYRRGSLPTLVPYWGIRVGTDKLIF. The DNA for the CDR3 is TGTGCTTATAGGAGAGGCTCCCTTCCTACACTAGTCCCTTACTGGGGGATACGCGTGGGGACCGATAAACTCATCTTT.

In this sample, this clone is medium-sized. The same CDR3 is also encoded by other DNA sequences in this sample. CDR3 sequence reads: CACEGLPTGGYKDTDKLIF. CDR3 coding DNA: TGTGCCTGTGAAGGCCTTCCTACCGGGGGATACAAGGACACCGATAAACTCATCTTT. V gene TRDV2 combines with J gene TRDJ1, with D perhaps matching TRDD2 or TRDD3 (9 bases each). The CDR3 has 19 residues. Germline-derived CDR1 and CDR2 are GEAIGNYY and EKD. The V end lost 4 bases, the J end lost 0 bases, and 26 bases lay between the germline ends.

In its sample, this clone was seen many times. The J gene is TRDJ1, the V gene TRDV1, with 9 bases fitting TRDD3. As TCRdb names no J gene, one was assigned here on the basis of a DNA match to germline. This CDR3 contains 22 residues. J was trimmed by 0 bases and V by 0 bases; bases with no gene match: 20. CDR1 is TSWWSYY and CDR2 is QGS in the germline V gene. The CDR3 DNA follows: TGTGCTCTTGGGGAACTAGGTAAGAGAGGCCCCCTTACTGGGGGACACACCGATAAACTCATCTTT. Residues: CALGELGKRGPLTGGHTDKLIF.

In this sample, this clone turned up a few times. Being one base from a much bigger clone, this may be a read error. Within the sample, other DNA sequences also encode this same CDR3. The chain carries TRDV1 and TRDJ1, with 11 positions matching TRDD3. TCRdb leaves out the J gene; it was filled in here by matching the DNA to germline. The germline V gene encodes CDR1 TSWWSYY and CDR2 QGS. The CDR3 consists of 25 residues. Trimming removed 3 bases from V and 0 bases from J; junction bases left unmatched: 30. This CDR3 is CALGEQNWGIGVFGGAKGYTDKLIF. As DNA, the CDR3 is TGTGCTCTTGGGGAGCAGAACTGGGGGATAGGGGTGTTTGGGGGTGCTAAAGGCTACACCGATAAACTCATCTTT.

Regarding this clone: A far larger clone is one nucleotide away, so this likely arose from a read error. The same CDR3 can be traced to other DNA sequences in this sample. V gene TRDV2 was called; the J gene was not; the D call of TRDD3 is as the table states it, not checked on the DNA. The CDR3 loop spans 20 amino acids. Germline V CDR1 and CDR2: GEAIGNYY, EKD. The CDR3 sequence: CACDDLPTNWGIGYTDKLIF. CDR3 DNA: TGTGCCTGTGATGACCTTCCTACTAACTGGGGGATAGGATACACCGATAAACTCATTTTT.

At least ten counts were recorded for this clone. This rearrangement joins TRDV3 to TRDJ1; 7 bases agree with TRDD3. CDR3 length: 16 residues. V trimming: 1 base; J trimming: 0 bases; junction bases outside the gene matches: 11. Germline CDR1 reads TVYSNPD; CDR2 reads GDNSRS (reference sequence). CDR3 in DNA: TGTGCCTTTATAAAGGGTTCGGGGGATGACACCGATAAACTCATCTTT. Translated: CAFIKGSGDDTDKLIF.

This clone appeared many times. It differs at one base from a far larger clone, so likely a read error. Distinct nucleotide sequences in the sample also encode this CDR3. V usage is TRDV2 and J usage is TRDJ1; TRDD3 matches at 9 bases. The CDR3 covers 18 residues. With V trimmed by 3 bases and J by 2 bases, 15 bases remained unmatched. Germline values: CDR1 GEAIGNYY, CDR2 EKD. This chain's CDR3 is CACDPVLGDTRETDKLIF. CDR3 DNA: TGTGCCTGTGACCCGGTACTGGGGGACACAAGAGAGACCGATAAACTCATCTTT.

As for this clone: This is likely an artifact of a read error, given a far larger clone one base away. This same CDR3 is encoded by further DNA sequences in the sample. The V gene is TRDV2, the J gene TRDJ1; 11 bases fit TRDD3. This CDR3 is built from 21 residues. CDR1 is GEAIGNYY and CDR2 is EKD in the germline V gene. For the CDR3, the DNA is TGTGCCTGTGACCCGCTGGTGGGGGATACGCAAGTCTTCCAAATCACCGATAAACTCATTTTT. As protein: CACDPLVGDTQVFQITDKLIF.

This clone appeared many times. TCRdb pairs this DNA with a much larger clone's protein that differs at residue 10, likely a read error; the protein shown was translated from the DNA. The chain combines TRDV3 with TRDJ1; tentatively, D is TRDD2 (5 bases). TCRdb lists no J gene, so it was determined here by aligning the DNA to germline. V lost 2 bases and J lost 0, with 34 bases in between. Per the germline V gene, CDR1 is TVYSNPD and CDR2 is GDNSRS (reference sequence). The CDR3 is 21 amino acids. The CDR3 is CAFCRAFKSIRDNSYTDKLIF. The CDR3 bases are TGTGCCTTTTGCCGGGCCTTCAAGTCGATAAGGGACAACTCGTACACCGATAAACTCATCTTT. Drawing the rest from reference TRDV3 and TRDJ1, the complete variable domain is CDKVTQSSPDQTVASGSEVVLLCTYDTVYSNPDLFWYRIRPDYSFQFVFYGDNSRSEGADFTQGRFSVKHILTQKAFHLVISPVRTEDSATYYCAFCRAFKSIRDNSYTDKLIFGKGTRVTVEP.

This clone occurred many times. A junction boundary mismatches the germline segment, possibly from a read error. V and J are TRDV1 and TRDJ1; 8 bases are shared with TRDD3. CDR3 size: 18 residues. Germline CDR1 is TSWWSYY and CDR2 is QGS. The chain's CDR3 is CALGELEPIVLGAEKLIF. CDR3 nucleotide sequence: TGTGCTCTTGGGGAACTTGAGCCCATTGTACTGGGGGCCGAGAAACTCATCTTT.

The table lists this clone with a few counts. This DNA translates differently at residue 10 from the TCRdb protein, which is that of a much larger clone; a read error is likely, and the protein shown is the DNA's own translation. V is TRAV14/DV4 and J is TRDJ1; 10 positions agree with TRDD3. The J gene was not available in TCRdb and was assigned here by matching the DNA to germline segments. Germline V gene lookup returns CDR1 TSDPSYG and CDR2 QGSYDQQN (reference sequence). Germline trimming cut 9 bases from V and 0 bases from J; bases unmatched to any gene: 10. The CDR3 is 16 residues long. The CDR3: CAIRRTGGFDTDKLIF. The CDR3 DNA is TGTGCAATTCGCCGTACTGGGGGATTCGACACCGATAAACTCATCTTT.

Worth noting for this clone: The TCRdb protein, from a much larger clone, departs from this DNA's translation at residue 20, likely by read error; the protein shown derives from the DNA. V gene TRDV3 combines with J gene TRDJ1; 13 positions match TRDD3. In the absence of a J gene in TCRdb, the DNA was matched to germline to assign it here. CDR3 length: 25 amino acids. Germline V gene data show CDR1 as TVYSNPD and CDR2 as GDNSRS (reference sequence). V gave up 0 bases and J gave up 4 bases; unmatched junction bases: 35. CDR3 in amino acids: CAFRIVTTSFSYWGIRVKNNDKLIF. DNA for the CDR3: TGTGCCTTTAGGATTGTTACTACTTCCTTTTCGTACTGGGGGATACGCGTTAAGAATAACGATAAACTCATCTTT.

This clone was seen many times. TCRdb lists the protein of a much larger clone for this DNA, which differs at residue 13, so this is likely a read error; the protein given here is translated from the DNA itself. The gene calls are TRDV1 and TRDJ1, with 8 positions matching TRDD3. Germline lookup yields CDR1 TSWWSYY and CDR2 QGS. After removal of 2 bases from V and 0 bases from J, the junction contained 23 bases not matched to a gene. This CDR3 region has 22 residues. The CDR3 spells CALGENQFKYWGAPLYTDKLIF. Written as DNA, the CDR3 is TGTGCTCTTGGGGAAAACCAATTCAAGTACTGGGGGGCACCTCTGTACACCGATAAACTCATCTTT.

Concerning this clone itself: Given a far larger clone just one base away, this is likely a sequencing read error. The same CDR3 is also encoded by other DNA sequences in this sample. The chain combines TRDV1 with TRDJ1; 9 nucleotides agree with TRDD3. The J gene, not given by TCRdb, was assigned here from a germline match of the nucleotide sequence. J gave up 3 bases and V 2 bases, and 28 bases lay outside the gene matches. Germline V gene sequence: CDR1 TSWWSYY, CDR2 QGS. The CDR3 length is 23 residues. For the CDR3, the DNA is TGTGCTCTTGGGGAAGCTCCCTTCCCACGTGTGATGGGGGATATCCCTTATGCCGATAAACTCATCTTT. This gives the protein CALGEAPFPRVMGDIPYADKLIF.